This T cell receptor beta chain is from a study of T cells in narcolepsy (dated by TCRdb to between 2017 and 2018). About the study as a whole: Patients with narcolepsy type 1 or type 2 (NT1, NT2) were enrolled in the study together with healthy control donors. Autoreactive T cells targeting hypocretin neuron self-antigens (hypocretin, TRIB2) were sought in narcolepsy patients, and TCR Vbeta sequencing was used to track clonotypes in blood and CSF.

As concerns this clone: Which antigen it targets is not known. No quality values exist for individual bases; no much larger clone is one base distant.

The junction shows trimming of 5 bases on V and 5 bases on J, plus 19 bases between the germline ends. The CDR3 measures 16 amino acids from cysteine to phenylalanine. Only the CDR3 part of the read is kept: 48 bases, read in frame from the first base. Looking up the germline V gene yields CDR1 SGHTA and CDR2 FQGNSA. Library creation used the immunoSEQ multiplex PCR assay. Not all clones reach the TCRdb copy of this immuneACCESS table, which keeps in-frame sequences only. Checked studies attribute under half of the gap to unresolved V genes and leave the rest unexplained. The sample data list tens of thousands of clones, and roughly 80% of these were observed just once. The ten largest clonotypes hold 1.3% of the sample. For TCR Vbeta sequencing, memory CD4+ T cells were sorted ex vivo from the peripheral blood of narcolepsy patients and healthy controls. General conclusions and limits of the study: Plots comparing CSF and blood CD4+ T cell clonotypes from the same patient highlighted HCRT-specific and TRIB2-specific autoreactive clonotypes. No sequences matching autoreactive T cell clones were present in some of the blood memory CD4+ repertoires from patients and controls. Patients and controls had similar numbers of sequenced blood memory CD4+ clonotypes, with averages of 39,000 to 50,000 in patients and 30,000 to 35,000 in controls. Autoreactive clonotypes were reported to be detected serially in the blood of the same patients and of different patients, but not in the blood of healthy controls.

The sequence came from a human donor with narcolepsy. The sequence is built from TRBV7-2 and TRBJ2-1, with a weak D call of TRBD2 (7 bases match). Source material: CD45RA- memory CD4+ T cells from PBMCs. This specimen's cell subset or site label, interpreted: memory T cells sorted ex vivo from peripheral blood. Read as DNA, the sequence is TGTGCCAGCAGCCCCGATGGGGGGGCGCGAGACAATGAGCAGTTCTTC. The encoded protein is CASSPDGGARDNEQFF.